This TCR beta chain came from a study of blood T cell repertoires in COVID-19. Only in-frame clones appear in the TCRdb table, and some are missing; sequencing was by immunoSEQ multiplex PCR. The repertoire consists of 150,000 to 200,000 clones, with more than 75% occurring once and the leading ten covering 17%. This clone has only a few counts. Germline CDR1 reads MNHEY; CDR2 reads SVGAGI. This CDR3 has 14 residues. V gave up 7 bases and J gave up 5 bases; unmatched junction bases: 7. Assignment of participants to cohorts was predicated upon participant-reported clinical history. This clonotype originated in a woman aged 45-60 years who had recovered from COVID-19. Material: PBMCs or T cells enriched from blood (not recorded which). The V and J genes are TRBV6-5 and TRBJ1-4; 7 nucleotides line up with TRBD1. The CDR3 reads CASKRGQGNEKLFF. The CDR3 bases are TGTGCCAGCAAGAGGGGGCAAGGAAATGAAAAACTGTTTTTT.